This is a list of T cell receptor beta chains from one sample in a study of CD8 T cells in ankylosing spondylitis. In TCRdb, the 5' RACE reads were re-called with MiXCR into one record per CDR3 protein. Seen here are roughly 180,000 distinct CDR3 sequences, 9.8% observed once, and the top ten hold about 15%. Material: blood, either unsorted or a sorted T cell fraction (not recorded which). Receptors were obtained from a female donor with ankylosing spondylitis or in good health (not recorded which). Both conserved end residues are trimmed from each CDR3.

j_call v_call cdr3_aa
TRBJ2-3 TRBV11-3 ASSPDSDTQY
TRBJ1-1 TRBV5-1 ASSLEATNTEAF
TRBJ1-6 TRBV28 ASKGASYNSPLH
TRBJ2-1 TRBV20-1 SGNYNEQF
TRBJ2-7 TRBV27 ASSLSGTSGMGEQY
TRBJ1-1 TRBV29-1 SVAPVGQGAEDTEAF
TRBJ2-7 TRBV5-6 ASSFFIGTRRYEQY
TRBJ1-1 TRBV14 ASSWVKTEAF
TRBJ1-3 TRBV5-1 ASGTGISGNTIY
TRBJ1-4 TRBV5-6 ASSFRSGEGEKLF
TRBJ2-4 TRBV7-9 ASSLAGGAKNIQY
TRBJ2-2 TRBV11-2 ASSHSSGSAGELF
TRBJ2-1 TRBV19 ASSADSYNEQF
TRBJ2-1 TRBV7-2 ASSLVQGSYNEQF
TRBJ2-1 TRBV10-3 AVSGASGRAEQF
TRBJ1-5 TRBV6-1 ASSGFGQVVSNQPQH
TRBJ2-5 TRBV20-1 SSRGQAGGWEETQY
TRBJ2-1 TRBV10-2 ASSVSGQSYEQF
TRBJ2-2 TRBV10-1 ASSEAAAGTGELF
TRBJ2-2 TRBV24-1 ATSAGFDGELF
TRBJ1-4 TRBV11-2 ASRAQGVTNEKLF
TRBJ2-1 TRBV5-1 ASSWGDYNEQF
TRBJ2-5 TRBV12-3/TRBV12-4 ASRERTTETQY
TRBJ1-5 TRBV28 ASLRTGTVDQPQH
TRBJ2-1 TRBV7-8 ASSLVGLATYNEQF
TRBJ1-1 TRBV4-2 ASSPPVGVDSEAF
TRBJ2-7 TRBV27 AIRTGTSSYEQY
TRBJ1-3 TRBV7-7 ASSFSRGGNTIY
TRBJ2-7 TRBV7-6 ASSRGLSSYEQY
TRBJ2-5 TRBV7-2 ASSPGTGLAETQY
TRBJ2-1 TRBV11-3 ASSPRTSSNEQF
TRBJ1-2 TRBV28 ASSLGGEGYT
TRBJ2-7 TRBV2 ASTETRRAYEQY
TRBJ2-3 TRBV5-4 ASRIYRRDHEDTQY
TRBJ2-7 TRBV28 ASRSTGGGYEQY
TRBJ2-5 TRBV12-5 ASGLWSGVQETQY
TRBJ2-7 TRBV7-9 ASSLVVGDSYEQY